These 27 T cell receptor beta chains share one sample of origin, sequenced in a study of CD8 T cells in ankylosing spondylitis. TCRdb passed the 5' RACE reads through MiXCR, listing each CDR3 protein once. This sample has 35,000 to 45,000 distinct CDR3 sequences; about 10% occur once, and the top ten carry just over 1.4%. The sample was blood, either unsorted or a sorted T cell fraction (not recorded which). These TCRs come from a male donor with ankylosing spondylitis or in good health (not recorded which).

This clonotype was seen at least ten times. The chain has TRBV20-1 and TRBJ2-3; D call uncertain. V gave up 6 bases and J gave up 2 bases, with 12 bases separating them. CDR1 is DFQATT, CDR2 SNEGSKA, per germline (reference sequence). CDR3 size: 13 residues. CDR3 sequence: CSARPGYTDTQYF. CDR3 DNA: TGCAGTGCAAGACCGGGTTACACAGATACGCAGTATTTT.

This clonotype was seen at least ten times. The DNA of the CDR3 is TGCAGCGTTGAACCGGGGGCAGGGGCGGACAATGAGCAGTTCTTC. It is translated as CSVEPGAGADNEQFF. The J gene is TRBJ2-1, the V gene TRBV29-1; D possibly uses TRBD1 or TRBD2 (6 bases each). V was pared by 2 bases and J by 5 bases, with 16 bases between. Looked up from germline, CDR1 is SQVTM and CDR2 is ANQGSEA. The CDR3 has 15 residues.

This chain links TRBV7-8 with TRBJ2-2, with D perhaps TRBD2 (5 bases). Germline-derived CDR1 and CDR2 are SGHVS and FQNEAQ. The CDR3 consists of 16 residues. The germline V and J ends were trimmed by 4 bases and 3 bases, with 15 bases remaining between them. The CDR3 protein is CASSSNTMRDTGELFF. The CDR3 DNA follows: TGTGCCAGCAGCTCAAACACTATGAGGGACACCGGGGAGCTGTTTTTT.

At least ten counts were recorded for this clonotype. The rearrangement joins TRBV5-1 to TRBJ2-1; no definite D call. The CDR3 runs 13 residues. CDR1 is SGHRS, CDR2 YFSETQ, per germline. V lost 0 bases, J lost 7 bases, and 8 bases lay in between. This CDR3 reads CASSLAEGNEQFF. DNA of the CDR3: TGCGCCAGCAGCTTGGCCGAAGGGAATGAGCAGTTCTTC.

At least ten counts were recorded for this clonotype. The chain uses TRBV6-5 and TRBJ2-7; TRBD1 matches 9 bases. This CDR3 comprises 14 residues. Germline V lookup: CDR1 MNHEY, CDR2 SVGAGI. V dropped 4 bases and J dropped 4; count of bases not matched to a gene: 5. CDR3 amino acids: CASSFPGQGYEQYF. The CDR3 bases are TGTGCCAGCAGTTTCCCGGGACAGGGATACGAGCAGTACTTC.

Here the CDR3 reads CAISRTDYNEQFF. DNA of the CDR3: TGTGCCATCTCCCGGACAGACTACAATGAGCAGTTCTTC. The V and J genes are TRBV10-3 and TRBJ2-1, with D perhaps matching TRBD1 (6 bases). Looked up from germline, CDR1 is ENHRY and CDR2 is SYGVKD. CDR3 length: 13 residues. V was cut by 8 bases and J by 3 bases, with 11 bases left in between.

This clonotype came up many times. This chain uses TRBV24-1 with TRBJ2-3, with D unclear. Trimming shortened V by 8 bases and J by 9 bases, and 8 bases separated the two germline ends. The CDR3 loop spans 10 amino acids. Looked up from germline, CDR1 is KGHDR and CDR2 is SFDVKD. The CDR3 DNA is TGTGCCACCAATTTGAAAACGCAGTATTTT. Translated, it gives CATNLKTQYF.

This clonotype was found a few times. This chain joins TRBV2 and TRBJ1-2; TRBD1 matches at 9 bases. The CDR3 extends over 14 amino acids. J gave up 8 bases and V 3 bases, and 7 bases lay outside the gene matches. CDR1 and CDR2 from the germline V gene are SNHLY and FYNNEI. The CDR3 DNA sequence: TGTGCCAGCAGTGAGCGGAGGACAGGGGACGGCTACACCTTC. Translating it yields CASSERRTGDGYTF.

This clonotype has ten or more counts. This chain connects TRBV23-1 to TRBJ2-7, with 7 positions matching TRBD1. TRBV23-1 has ORF status, its function being uncertain. Trimming took 4 bases from V and 4 from J; bases not matched to a gene: 7. CDR3 size: 14 residues. The CDR3 reads CASSPGGPTYEQYF. The CDR3, as DNA: TGCGCCAGCAGTCCAGGGGGTCCCACTTACGAGCAGTACTTC.

This clonotype was counted ten times or more. The rearrangement uses TRBV12-3 or TRBV12-4 and TRBJ1-2; perhaps TRBD1 as D (5 bases). The CDR3 runs to 14 residues. V was cut by 7 bases and J by 7 bases, with 19 bases left in between. In DNA, the CDR3 is TGTGCCAGCACCCCTTCCAGGGTTGAGAGTGGCTACACCTTC. This codes for CASTPSRVESGYTF.

This clonotype was counted many times. The chain employs TRBV7-2 and TRBJ1-6, with 8 bases fitting TRBD1. This CDR3 has 15 residues. V gave up 4 bases and J gave up 9 bases; unmatched junction bases: 8. Germline V gives CDR1 SGHTA, CDR2 FQGNSA. CDR3 residues: CASSSDRAFSSPLHF. In DNA form, the CDR3 reads TGTGCCAGCAGCTCGGACAGGGCTTTTAGTTCACCCCTCCACTTT.

Ten or more counts support this clonotype. The V and J genes are TRBV6-5 and TRBJ1-2; D gene unclear. Germline V gives CDR1 MNHEY, CDR2 SVGAGI. The CDR3 is made up of 11 amino acids. The V and J ends lost 5 bases and 10 bases respectively, with 11 bases between them. Here the CDR3 reads CASSHVGVYTF. The CDR3 region has the DNA TGTGCCAGCAGTCACGTGGGTGTCTACACCTTC.

This clonotype was recorded many times. This chain uses TRBV6-5 with TRBJ2-2, with 7 bases matching TRBD1. This CDR3 contains 17 residues. With V trimmed by 3 bases and J by 1 base, 8 bases remained unmatched. The germline gives CDR1 MNHEY, CDR2 SVGAGI. This CDR3 reads CASSYSVGQENTGELFF. CDR3 nucleotide sequence: TGTGCCAGCAGTTATTCGGTCGGACAGGAGAACACCGGGGAGCTGTTTTTT.

This chain joins TRBV7-2 and TRBJ2-1, with D maybe TRBD1 (6 bases). Germline CDR1 SGHTA, CDR2 FQGNSA. The germline V and J ends were trimmed by 2 bases and 7 bases, with 12 bases remaining between them. This CDR3 contains 14 residues. CDR3 in amino acids: CASSLLTGSNEQFF. CDR3 nucleotides: TGTGCCAGCAGCTTATTAACAGGGTCGAATGAGCAGTTCTTC.

This clonotype was seen repeatedly, ten times or more. The chain employs TRBV3-1 and TRBJ2-1; D not resolved. The CDR3 consists of 13 residues. Germline-derived CDR1 and CDR2 are LGHDT and YNNKEL (reference sequence). V shed 2 bases and J shed 10 bases, with 12 bases lying between them. DNA of the CDR3: TGTGCCAGCAGCCAATCATTGGCAGCAGAGCAGTTCTTC. This translates into CASSQSLAAEQFF.

This clonotype has ten or more counts. This rearrangement joins TRBV5-1 to TRBJ2-1; the D is unclear. V was shortened by 0 bases and J by 4 bases, with 14 bases between the two germline ends. The CDR3 sequence is 16 residues long. Germline assignment: CDR1 SGHRS and CDR2 YFSETQ. CDR3 sequence reads: CASSLGIRPAYNEQFF. The CDR3 DNA reads TGCGCCAGCAGCTTGGGAATCCGGCCTGCATACAATGAGCAGTTCTTC.

This clonotype is termed medium-sized (0.01 to 0.1%). The chain recombines TRBV29-1 with TRBJ2-5; a weak D match, TRBD2 (6 bases). With 8 bases removed from V and 5 bases from J, the gap between germline ends came to 21 bases. The CDR3 has 14 residues. CDR1 and CDR2 from the germline V gene are SQVTM and ANQGSEA. CDR3 bases: TGCAGCTCCCGTTCTGAGGAGGGAACGGAGACCCAGTACTTC. This translates into CSSRSEEGTETQYF.

The chain uses TRBV2 and TRBJ2-5; no clear D gene. V lost 1 base, J lost 4 bases, and 7 bases lay in between. The CDR3 has 13 residues. Per germline, CDR1 SNHLY and CDR2 FYNNEI. The CDR3 bases are TGTGCCAGCAGTGAAGGATGGGGAGAGACCCAGTACTTC. Amino acid sequence: CASSEGWGETQYF.

The rearrangement links TRBV7-2 to TRBJ2-5, with D tentatively TRBD2 (5 bases). Germline CDR1 and CDR2: SGHTA and FQGNSA. This CDR3 region has 14 residues. Deletions cut 3 bases from V and 3 bases from J, with 11 bases between. CDR3: CASSFGSGEETQYF. The DNA for the CDR3 is TGTGCCAGCAGCTTTGGCTCCGGGGAAGAGACCCAGTACTTC. The whole variable domain, filled in from reference TRBV7-2 and TRBJ2-5, reads GAGVSQSPSNKVTEKGKDVELRCDPISGHTALYWYRQSLGQGLEFLIYFQGNSAPDKSGLPSDRFSAERTGGSVSTLTIQRTQQEDSAVYLCASSFGSGEETQYFGPGTRLLVL.

This clonotype was detected many times. The V and J genes are TRBV28 and TRBJ1-5, with D unclear. There are 16 residues in the CDR3. Germline CDR1 is MDHEN and CDR2 is SYDVKM. The V and J ends lost 3 bases and 0 bases respectively, with 12 bases between them. The CDR3 protein is CASSLLSTFSNQPQHF. DNA of the CDR3: TGTGCCAGCAGTTTGCTCAGTACGTTTAGCAATCAGCCCCAGCATTTT.

This clonotype was observed at least ten times. The V gene is TRBV7-9, the J gene TRBJ2-7; D gene uncertain. Germline assignment: CDR1 SEHNR and CDR2 FQNEAQ (reference sequence). The CDR3 sequence is 16 residues long. V gave up 4 bases and J gave up 2 bases, with 18 bases separating them. DNA of the CDR3: TGTGCCAGCAGCTCCGTCGGATGGGGATCTCCCTACGAGCAGTACTTC. Protein: CASSSVGWGSPYEQYF. Full variable domain (rest looked up from reference TRBV7-9 and TRBJ2-7): DTGVSQNPRHKITKRGQNVTFRCDPISEHNRLYWYRQTLGQGPEFLTYFQNEAQLEKSRLLSDRFSAERPKGSFSTLEIQRTEQGDSAMYLCASSSVGWGSPYEQYFGPGTRLTVT.

This clonotype was counted ten times or more. The V gene is TRBV6-5, the J gene TRBJ1-6, with 7 bases aligning to TRBD1. The CDR3 runs to 15 residues. V was clipped by 5 bases and J by 7 bases; unmatched bases: 8. The germline gives CDR1 MNHEY, CDR2 SVGAGI. The CDR3 loop is CASSLPGQPNSPLHF. Here the CDR3 DNA reads TGTGCCAGCAGTCTACCGGGACAGCCAAATTCACCCCTCCACTTT.

At least ten counts were recorded for this clonotype. The V and J genes are TRBV3-1 and TRBJ2-7, with D possibly being TRBD1 (5 bases). Germline V lookup: CDR1 LGHDT, CDR2 YNNKEL (reference sequence). V shed 0 bases and J shed 5 bases, with 14 bases lying between them. The CDR3 has 15 amino acids. The CDR3 sequence is CASSQDLIQVNEQYF. In DNA form, the CDR3 reads TGTGCCAGCAGCCAAGACCTTATACAGGTCAACGAGCAGTACTTC.

About this clonotype itself: One base away lies a much larger clone, so this may be a sequencing read error. The V and J genes are TRBV5-1 and TRBJ1-3; no clear D. The CDR3 runs to 14 residues. The germline V gene has CDR1 SGHRS and CDR2 YFSETQ. The CDR3 coding sequence is TGCGCCAGCAGCTTGGCGGGCCGAGGAACCACCATATATTTT. It yields the protein CASSLAGRGTTIYF.

This clonotype was observed many times. The V call is TRBV29-1, the J call TRBJ2-3; no reliable D call. The CDR3 spans 11 residues. Germline assignment: CDR1 SQVTM and CDR2 ANQGSEA. The V and J ends lost 7 bases and 3 bases respectively, with 8 bases between them. The CDR3 loop is CSDGETDTQYF. The CDR3 bases are TGCAGCGATGGGGAAACAGATACGCAGTATTTT.

This clonotype was recorded many times. The V call is TRBV5-1, the J call TRBJ2-1; 8 bases match TRBD1. Trimming at V came to 3 bases and at J to 5 bases, leaving 4 bases not matched to a gene. The CDR3 spans 14 residues. Per germline, CDR1 SGHRS and CDR2 YFSETQ. The CDR3 here is CASSWKGQDNEQFF. The CDR3 bases are TGCGCCAGCAGCTGGAAGGGACAGGACAATGAGCAGTTCTTC.

The rearrangement links TRBV6-2 or TRBV6-3 to TRBJ2-7, with 8 nucleotides matching TRBD1. CDR1 and CDR2 from the germline V gene are MNHEY and SVGEGT. This CDR3 has 14 amino acids. With V trimmed by 5 bases and J by 5 bases, 8 bases remained unmatched. CDR3 in amino acids: CASSIDRGTDEQYF. In nucleotides, the CDR3 is TGTGCCAGCAGTATTGACAGGGGTACGGACGAGCAGTACTTC.